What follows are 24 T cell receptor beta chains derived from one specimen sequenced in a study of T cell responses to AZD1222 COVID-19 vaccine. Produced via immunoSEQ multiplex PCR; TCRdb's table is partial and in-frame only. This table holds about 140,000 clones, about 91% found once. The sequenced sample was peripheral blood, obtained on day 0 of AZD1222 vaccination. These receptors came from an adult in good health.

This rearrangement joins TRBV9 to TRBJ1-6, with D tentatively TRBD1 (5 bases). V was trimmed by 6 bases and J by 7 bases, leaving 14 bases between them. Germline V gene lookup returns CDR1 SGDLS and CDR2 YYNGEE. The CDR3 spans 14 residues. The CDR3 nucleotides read TGTGCCAGCACTAGGGACTTATCAAATTCACCCCTCCACTTT. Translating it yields CASTRDLSNSPLHF.

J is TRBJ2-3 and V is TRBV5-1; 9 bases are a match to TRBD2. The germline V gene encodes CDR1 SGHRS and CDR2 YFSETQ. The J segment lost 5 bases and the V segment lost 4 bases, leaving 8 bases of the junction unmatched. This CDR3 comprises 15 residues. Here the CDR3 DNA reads TGCGCCAGCAGCGTTAGCGGGGGCTCGGGAGATACGCAGTATTTT. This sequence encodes CASSVSGGSGDTQYF. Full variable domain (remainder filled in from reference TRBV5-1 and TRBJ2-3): KAGVTQTPRYLIKTRGQQVTLSCSPISGHRSVSWYQQTPGQGLQFLFEYFSETQRNKGNFPGRFSGRQFSNSRSEMNVSTLELGDSALYLCASSVSGGSGDTQYFGPGTRLTVL.

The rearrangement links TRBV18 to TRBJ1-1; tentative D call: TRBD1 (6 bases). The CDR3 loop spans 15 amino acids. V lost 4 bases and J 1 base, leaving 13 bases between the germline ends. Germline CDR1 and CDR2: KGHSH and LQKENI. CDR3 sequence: CASSHGQRKNTEAFF. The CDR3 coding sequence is TGTGCCAGCTCACACGGACAGAGAAAGAACACTGAAGCTTTCTTT.

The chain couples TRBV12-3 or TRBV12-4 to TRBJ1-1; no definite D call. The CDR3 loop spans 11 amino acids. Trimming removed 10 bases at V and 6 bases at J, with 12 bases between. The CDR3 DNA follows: TGTGCCATAGAGCCGGTGGCTGAAGCTTTCTTT. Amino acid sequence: CAIEPVAEAFF.

In nucleotides, the CDR3 is TGTGCCAGCAGTAGACCGGCGGGACGACCCTACGAGCAGTACTTC. Translating gives CASSRPAGRPYEQYF. The chain carries TRBV6-2 or TRBV6-3 and TRBJ2-7, with D perhaps matching TRBD2 (6 bases). The CDR3 contains 15 residues. Germline V lookup: CDR1 MNHEY, CDR2 SVGEGT. Trimming removed 5 bases from V and 2 bases from J, with 16 bases in between.

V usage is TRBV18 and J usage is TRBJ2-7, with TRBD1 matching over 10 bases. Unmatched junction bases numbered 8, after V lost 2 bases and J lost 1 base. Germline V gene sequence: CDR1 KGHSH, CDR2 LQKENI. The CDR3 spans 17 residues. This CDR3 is CASSPKGTGDRSYEQYF. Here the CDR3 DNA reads TGTGCCAGCTCACCAAAAGGGACAGGGGATAGGTCCTACGAGCAGTACTTC. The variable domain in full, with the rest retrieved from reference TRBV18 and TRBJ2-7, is NAGVMQNPRHLVRRRGQEARLRCSPMKGHSHVYWYRQLPEEGLKFMVYLQKENIIDESGMPKERFSAEFPKEGPSILRIQQVVRGDSAAYFCASSPKGTGDRSYEQYFGPGTRLTVT.

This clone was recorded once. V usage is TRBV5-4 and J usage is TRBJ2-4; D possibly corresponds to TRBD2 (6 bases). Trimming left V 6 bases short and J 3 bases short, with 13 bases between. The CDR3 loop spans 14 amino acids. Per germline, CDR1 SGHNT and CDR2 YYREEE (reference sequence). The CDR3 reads CASTGTADKNIQYF. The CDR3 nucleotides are TGTGCCAGCACCGGGACTGCCGACAAAAACATTCAGTACTTC.

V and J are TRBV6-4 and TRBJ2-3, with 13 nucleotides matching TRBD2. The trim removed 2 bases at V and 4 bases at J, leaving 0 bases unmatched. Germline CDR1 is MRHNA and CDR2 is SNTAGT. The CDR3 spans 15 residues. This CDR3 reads CASSDGLAGADTQYF. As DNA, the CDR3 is TGTGCCAGCAGTGACGGACTAGCGGGAGCAGATACGCAGTATTTT.

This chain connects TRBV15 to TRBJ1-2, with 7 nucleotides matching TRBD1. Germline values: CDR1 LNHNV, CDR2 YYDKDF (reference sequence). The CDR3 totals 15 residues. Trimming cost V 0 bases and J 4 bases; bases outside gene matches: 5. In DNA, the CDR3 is TGTGCCACCAGCAGAGACCGGGACAGAACCTATGGCTACACCTTC. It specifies CATSRDRDRTYGYTF.

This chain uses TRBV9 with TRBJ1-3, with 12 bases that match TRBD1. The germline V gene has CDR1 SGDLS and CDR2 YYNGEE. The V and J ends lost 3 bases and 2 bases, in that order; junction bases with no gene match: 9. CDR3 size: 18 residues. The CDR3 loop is CASSAPGQGAPPGNTIYF. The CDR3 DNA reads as TGTGCCAGCAGCGCCCCGGGACAGGGGGCGCCGCCTGGAAACACCATATATTTT.

The DNA for the CDR3 is TGTGCCAGCAGCAAACTAGCGGGAGCAGATACGCAGTATTTT. Translated: CASSKLAGADTQYF. The chain recombines TRBV6-4 with TRBJ2-3; TRBD2 aligns across 11 bases. This CDR3 region has 14 residues. V trimming: 6 bases; J trimming: 4 bases; junction bases outside the gene matches: 3. Looked up from germline, CDR1 is MRHNA and CDR2 is SNTAGT.

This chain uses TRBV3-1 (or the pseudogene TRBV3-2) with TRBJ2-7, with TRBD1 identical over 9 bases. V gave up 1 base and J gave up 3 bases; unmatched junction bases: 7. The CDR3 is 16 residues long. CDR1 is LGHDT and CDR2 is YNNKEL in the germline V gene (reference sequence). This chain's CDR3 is CASSQGGQGSSYEQYF. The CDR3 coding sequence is TGTGCCAGCAGCCAAGGAGGACAGGGGTCTAGCTACGAGCAGTACTTC.

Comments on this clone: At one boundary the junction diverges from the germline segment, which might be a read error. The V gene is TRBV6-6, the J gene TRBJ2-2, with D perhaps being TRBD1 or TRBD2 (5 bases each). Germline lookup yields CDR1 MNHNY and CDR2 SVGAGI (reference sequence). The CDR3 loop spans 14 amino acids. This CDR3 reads CASSGWGNSGELFF. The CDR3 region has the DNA TGTGCCAGCAGTGGCTGGGGGAACAGCGGGGAGCTGTTTTTT.

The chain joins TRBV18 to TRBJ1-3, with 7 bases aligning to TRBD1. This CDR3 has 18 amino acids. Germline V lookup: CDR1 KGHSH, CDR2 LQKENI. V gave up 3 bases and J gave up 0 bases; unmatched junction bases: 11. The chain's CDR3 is CASSPFPGQKNSGNTIYF. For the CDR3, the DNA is TGTGCCAGCTCACCTTTTCCGGGACAGAAGAACTCTGGAAACACCATATATTTT. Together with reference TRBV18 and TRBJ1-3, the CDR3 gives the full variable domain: NAGVMQNPRHLVRRRGQEARLRCSPMKGHSHVYWYRQLPEEGLKFMVYLQKENIIDESGMPKERFSAEFPKEGPSILRIQQVVRGDSAAYFCASSPFPGQKNSGNTIYFGEGSWLTVV.

CDR3 protein: CASSQVQWGGSSYEQYF. CDR3 coding DNA: TGTGCCAGCAGCCAAGTTCAGTGGGGGGGGAGCTCCTACGAGCAGTACTTC. This rearrangement joins TRBV4-2 to TRBJ2-7, with 7 nucleotides matching TRBD2. Per germline, CDR1 LGHNA and CDR2 YNFKEQ. The CDR3 has 17 residues. Trimming at V came to 1 base and at J to 0 bases, leaving 9 bases not matched to a gene.

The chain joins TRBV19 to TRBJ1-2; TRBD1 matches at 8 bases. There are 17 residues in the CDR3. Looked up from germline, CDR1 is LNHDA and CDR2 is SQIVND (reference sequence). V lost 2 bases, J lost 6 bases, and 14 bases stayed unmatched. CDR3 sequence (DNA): TGTGCCAGTAGTATACCTCTCCCGGTGCAGGGGGCCAATGGCTACACCTTC. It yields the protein CASSIPLPVQGANGYTF.

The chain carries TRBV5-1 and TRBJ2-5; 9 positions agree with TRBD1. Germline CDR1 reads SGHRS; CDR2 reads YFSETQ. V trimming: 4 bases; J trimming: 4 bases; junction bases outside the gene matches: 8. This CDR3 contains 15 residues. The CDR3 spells CASSVQGAIGETQYF. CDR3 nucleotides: TGCGCCAGCAGCGTACAGGGGGCGATAGGAGAGACCCAGTACTTC.

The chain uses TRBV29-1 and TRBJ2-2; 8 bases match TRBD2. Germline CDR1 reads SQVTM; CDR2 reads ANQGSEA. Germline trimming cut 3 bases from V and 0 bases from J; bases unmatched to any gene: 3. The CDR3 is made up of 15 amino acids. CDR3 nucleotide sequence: TGCAGCGTTGACGGGGGGGACCCGAACACCGGGGAGCTGTTTTTT. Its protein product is CSVDGGDPNTGELFF.

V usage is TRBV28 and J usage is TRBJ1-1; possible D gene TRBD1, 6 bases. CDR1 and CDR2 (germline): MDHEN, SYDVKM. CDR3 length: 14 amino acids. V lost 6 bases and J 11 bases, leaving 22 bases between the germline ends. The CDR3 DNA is TGTGCCAGCAGCCCTACCGGGGGGCTCTTTGAGGCTTTCTTT. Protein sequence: CASSPTGGLFEAFF.

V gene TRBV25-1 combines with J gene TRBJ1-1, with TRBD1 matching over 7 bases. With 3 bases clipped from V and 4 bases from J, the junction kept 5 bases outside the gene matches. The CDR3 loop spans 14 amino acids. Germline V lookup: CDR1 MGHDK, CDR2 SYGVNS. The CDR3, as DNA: TGTGCCAGCAGTGATCCTACAGGGGTCACTGAAGCTTTCTTT. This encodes CASSDPTGVTEAFF.

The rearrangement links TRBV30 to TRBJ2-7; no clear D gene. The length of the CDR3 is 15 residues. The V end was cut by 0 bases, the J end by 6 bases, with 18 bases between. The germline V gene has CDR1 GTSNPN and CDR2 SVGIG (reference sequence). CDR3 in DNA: TGTGCCTGGAGTGTCTCGTCGACTGGGCGTCCCGAGCAGTACTTC. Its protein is CAWSVSSTGRPEQYF.

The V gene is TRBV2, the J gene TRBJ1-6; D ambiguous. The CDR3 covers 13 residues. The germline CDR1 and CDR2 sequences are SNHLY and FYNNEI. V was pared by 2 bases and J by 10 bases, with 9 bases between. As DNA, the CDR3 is TGTGCCAGCAGTGAAAGAGGAGGATCACCCCTCCACTTT. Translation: CASSERGGSPLHF. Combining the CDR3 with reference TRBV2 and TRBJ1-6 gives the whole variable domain EPEVTQTPSHQVTQMGQEVILRCVPISNHLYFYWYRQILGQKVEFLVSFYNNEISEKSEIFDDQFSVERPDGSNFTLKIRSTKLEDSAMYFCASSERGGSPLHFGNGTRLTVT.

CDR3 region: CASSQVAGNYGYTF. The CDR3 nucleotides are TGCGCCAGCAGCCAAGTTGCAGGGAACTATGGCTACACCTTC. The chain uses TRBV4-1 and TRBJ1-2, with TRBD1 as a possible D gene (5 bases). Trimming shortened V by 1 base and J by 2 bases, and 8 bases separated the two germline ends. CDR1 is MGHRA, CDR2 YSYEKL, per germline. The CDR3 covers 14 residues.

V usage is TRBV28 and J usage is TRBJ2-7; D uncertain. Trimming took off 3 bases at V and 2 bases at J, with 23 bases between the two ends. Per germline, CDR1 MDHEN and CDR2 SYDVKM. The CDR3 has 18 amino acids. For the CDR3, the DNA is TGTGCCAGCAGTTTTCGTGTGGGTGCGATAGGGCCGACCTACGAGCAGTACTTC. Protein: CASSFRVGAIGPTYEQYF.